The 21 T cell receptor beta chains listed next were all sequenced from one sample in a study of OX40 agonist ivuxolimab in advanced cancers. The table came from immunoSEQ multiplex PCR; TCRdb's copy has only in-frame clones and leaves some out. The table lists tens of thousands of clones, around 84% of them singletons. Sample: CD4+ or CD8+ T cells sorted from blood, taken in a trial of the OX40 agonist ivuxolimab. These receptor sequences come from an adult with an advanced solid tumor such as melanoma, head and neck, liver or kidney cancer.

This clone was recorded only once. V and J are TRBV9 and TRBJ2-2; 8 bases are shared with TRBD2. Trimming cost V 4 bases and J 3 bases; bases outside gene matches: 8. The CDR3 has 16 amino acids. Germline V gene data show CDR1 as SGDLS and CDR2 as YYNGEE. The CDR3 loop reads CASSPRGGADTGELFF. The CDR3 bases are TGTGCCAGCAGCCCCCGGGGGGGGGCCGACACCGGGGAGCTGTTTTTT.

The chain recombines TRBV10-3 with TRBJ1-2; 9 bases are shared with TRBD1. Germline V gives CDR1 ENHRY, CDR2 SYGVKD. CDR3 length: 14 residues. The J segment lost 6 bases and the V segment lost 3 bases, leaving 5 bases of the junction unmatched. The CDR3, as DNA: TGTGCCATCAGTGAAAAGGGACAGGGTCATGGCTACACCTTC. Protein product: CAISEKGQGHGYTF.

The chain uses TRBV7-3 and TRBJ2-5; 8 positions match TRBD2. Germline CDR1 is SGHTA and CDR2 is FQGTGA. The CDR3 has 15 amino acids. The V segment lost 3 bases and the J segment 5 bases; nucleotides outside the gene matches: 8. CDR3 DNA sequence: TGTGCCAGCAGCTTTAGCGGGGAGCTTGGGGAGACCCAGTACTTC. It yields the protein CASSFSGELGETQYF.

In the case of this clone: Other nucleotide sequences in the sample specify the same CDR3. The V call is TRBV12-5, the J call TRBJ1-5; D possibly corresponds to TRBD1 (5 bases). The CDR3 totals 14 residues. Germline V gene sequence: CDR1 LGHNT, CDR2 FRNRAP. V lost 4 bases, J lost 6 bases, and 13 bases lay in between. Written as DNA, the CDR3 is TGTGCTAGTGGTTCGGGGAAGGGGAGTCAGCCCCAGCATTTT. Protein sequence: CASGSGKGSQPQHF.

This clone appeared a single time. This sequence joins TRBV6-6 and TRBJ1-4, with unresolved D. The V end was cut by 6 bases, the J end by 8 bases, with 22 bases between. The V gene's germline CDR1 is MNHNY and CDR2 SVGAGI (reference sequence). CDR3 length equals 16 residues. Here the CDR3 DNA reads TGTGCCAGCAGGTCTCCCGAACCCGATAAGAGAGAAAAACTGTTTTTT. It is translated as CASRSPEPDKREKLFF.

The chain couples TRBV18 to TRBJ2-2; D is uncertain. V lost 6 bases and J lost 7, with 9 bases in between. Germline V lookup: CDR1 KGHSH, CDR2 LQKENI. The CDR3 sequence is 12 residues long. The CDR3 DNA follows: TGTGCCAGCTCGCCTAGGGACGGGGAGCTGTTTTTT. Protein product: CASSPRDGELFF.

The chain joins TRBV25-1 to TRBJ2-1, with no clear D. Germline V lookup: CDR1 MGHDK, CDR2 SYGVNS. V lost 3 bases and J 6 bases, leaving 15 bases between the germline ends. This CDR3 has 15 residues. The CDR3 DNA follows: TGTGCCAGCAGTGATTCACTACGGCAGGTCAATGAGCAGTTCTTC. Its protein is CASSDSLRQVNEQFF.

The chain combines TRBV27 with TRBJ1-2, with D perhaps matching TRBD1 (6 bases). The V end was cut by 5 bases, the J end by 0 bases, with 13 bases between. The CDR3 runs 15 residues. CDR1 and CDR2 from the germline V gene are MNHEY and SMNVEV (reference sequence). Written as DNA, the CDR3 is TGTGCCAGCAGTCGCTGGACAGATTCTAACTATGGCTACACCTTC. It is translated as CASSRWTDSNYGYTF.

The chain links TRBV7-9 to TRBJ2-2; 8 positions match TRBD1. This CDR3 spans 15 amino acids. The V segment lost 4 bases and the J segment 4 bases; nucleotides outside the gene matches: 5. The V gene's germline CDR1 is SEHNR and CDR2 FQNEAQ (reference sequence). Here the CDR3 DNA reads TGTGCCAGCAGCTGGGGGACAGGCAGCACCGGGGAGCTGTTTTTT. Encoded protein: CASSWGTGSTGELFF.

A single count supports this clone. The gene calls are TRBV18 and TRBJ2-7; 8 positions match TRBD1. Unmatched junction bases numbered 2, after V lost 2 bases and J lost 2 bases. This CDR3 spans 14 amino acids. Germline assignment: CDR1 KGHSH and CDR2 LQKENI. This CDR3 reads CASSPEQGAYEQYF. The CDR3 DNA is TGTGCCAGCTCACCAGAACAGGGGGCCTACGAGCAGTACTTC.

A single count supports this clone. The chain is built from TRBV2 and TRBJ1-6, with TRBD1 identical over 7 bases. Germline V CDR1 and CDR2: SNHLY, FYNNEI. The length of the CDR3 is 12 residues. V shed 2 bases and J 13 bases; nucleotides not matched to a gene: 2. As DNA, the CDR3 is TGTGCCAGCAGTGAAATGACAGGGCCCCTCCACTTT. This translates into CASSEMTGPLHF.

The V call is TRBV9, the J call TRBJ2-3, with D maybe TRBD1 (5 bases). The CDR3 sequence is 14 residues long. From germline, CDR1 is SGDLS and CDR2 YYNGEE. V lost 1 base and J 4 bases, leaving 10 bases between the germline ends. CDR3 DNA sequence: TGTGCCAGCAGCGTACAGGGTGTAGCAGATACGCAGTATTTT. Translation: CASSVQGVADTQYF.

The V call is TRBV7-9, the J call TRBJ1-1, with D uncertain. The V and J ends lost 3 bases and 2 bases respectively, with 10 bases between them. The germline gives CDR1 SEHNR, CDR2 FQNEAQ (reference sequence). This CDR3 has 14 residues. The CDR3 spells CASSFQSSNTEAFF. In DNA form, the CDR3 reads TGTGCCAGCAGCTTCCAGAGTTCTAACACTGAAGCTTTCTTT.

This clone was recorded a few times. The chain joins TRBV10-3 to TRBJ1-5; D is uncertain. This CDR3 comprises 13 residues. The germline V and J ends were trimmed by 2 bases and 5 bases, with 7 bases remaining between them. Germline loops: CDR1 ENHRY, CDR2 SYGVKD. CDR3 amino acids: CAISEGRDQPQHF. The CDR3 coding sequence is TGTGCCATCAGTGAGGGACGGGATCAGCCCCAGCATTTT.

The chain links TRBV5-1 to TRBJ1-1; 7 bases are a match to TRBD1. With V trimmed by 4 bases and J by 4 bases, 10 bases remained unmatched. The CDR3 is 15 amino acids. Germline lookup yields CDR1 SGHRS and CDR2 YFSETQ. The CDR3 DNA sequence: TGCGCCAGCAGCCTACGACAGGGCCGGGGCACTGAAGCTTTCTTT. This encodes CASSLRQGRGTEAFF. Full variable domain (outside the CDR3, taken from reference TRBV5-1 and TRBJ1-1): KAGVTQTPRYLIKTRGQQVTLSCSPISGHRSVSWYQQTPGQGLQFLFEYFSETQRNKGNFPGRFSGRQFSNSRSEMNVSTLELGDSALYLCASSLRQGRGTEAFFGQGTRLTVV.

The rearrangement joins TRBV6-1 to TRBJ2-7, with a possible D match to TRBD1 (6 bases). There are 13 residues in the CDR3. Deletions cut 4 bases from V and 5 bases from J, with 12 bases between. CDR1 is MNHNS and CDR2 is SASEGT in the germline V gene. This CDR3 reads CASSGWTADEQYF. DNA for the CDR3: TGTGCCAGCAGTGGCTGGACAGCTGACGAGCAGTACTTC.

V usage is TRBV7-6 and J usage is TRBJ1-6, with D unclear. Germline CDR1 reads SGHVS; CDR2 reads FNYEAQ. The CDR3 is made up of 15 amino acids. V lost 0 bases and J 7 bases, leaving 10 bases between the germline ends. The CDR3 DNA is TGTGCCAGCAGCTTAGCCCCAGGCGGCAATTCACCCCTCCACTTT. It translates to CASSLAPGGNSPLHF.

The CDR3 sequence is CASSLVLSGRGNEQFF. CDR3 DNA: TGCGCCAGCAGCTTGGTTCTTAGCGGGAGGGGCAATGAGCAGTTCTTC. The J gene is TRBJ2-1, the V gene TRBV5-1; TRBD2 matches at 11 bases. Germline values: CDR1 SGHRS, CDR2 YFSETQ. The trim removed 0 bases at V and 6 bases at J, leaving 5 bases unmatched. This CDR3 is built from 16 residues.

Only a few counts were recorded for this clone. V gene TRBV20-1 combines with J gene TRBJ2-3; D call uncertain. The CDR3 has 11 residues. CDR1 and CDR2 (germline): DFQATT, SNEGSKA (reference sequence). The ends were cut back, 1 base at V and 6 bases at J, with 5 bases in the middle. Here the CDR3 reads CSARVADTQYF. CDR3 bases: TGCAGTGCTAGAGTGGCTGATACGCAGTATTTT.

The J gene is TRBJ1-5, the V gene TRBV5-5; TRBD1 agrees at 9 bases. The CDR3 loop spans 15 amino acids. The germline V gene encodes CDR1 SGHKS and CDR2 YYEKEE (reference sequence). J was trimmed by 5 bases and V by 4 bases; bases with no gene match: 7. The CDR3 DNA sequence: TGTGCCAGCAGCACCGGACAGGGGCCGTATCAGCCCCAGCATTTT. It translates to CASSTGQGPYQPQHF.

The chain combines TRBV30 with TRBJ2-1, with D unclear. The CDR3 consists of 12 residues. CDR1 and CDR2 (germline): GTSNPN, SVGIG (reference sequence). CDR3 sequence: CALGRSYNEQFF. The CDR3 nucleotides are TGTGCTCTCGGGCGATCCTACAATGAGCAGTTCTTC.